A single sample is the source of the 23 T cell receptor beta chains below, sequenced in a study of T cells in Graves' hyperthyroidism and ophthalmopathy. Template material for amplifying TCR beta CDR3 regions consisted of RNA transcripts. TCR CDR3 underwent first-round RT-PCR with the HTBI primer set. TCRdb processed the multiplex PCR reads anew with MiXCR; each CDR3 protein has one entry. The sample holds about 320,000 distinct CDR3 sequences; roughly 15% are singletons and the top ten take around 34%. The source material was blood. Receptors originate from a man aged 25-45 years with Graves' hyperthyroidism.

This clonotype was detected many times. The chain recombines TRBV20-1 with TRBJ2-1, with 9 bases lining up with TRBD2. The CDR3 extends over 16 amino acids. Germline assignment: CDR1 DFQATT and CDR2 SNEGSKA (reference sequence). V was clipped by 0 bases and J by 6 bases; unmatched bases: 9. CDR3 residues: CSARETSGARGNEQFF. The CDR3 DNA reads as TGCAGTGCTAGAGAGACTAGCGGAGCAAGGGGCAATGAGCAGTTCTTC.

Many counts were recorded for this clonotype. The chain's CDR3 is CASSLGYQGVGELFF. As DNA, the CDR3 is TGTGCCAGCAGCTTAGGTTACCAGGGGGTGGGGGAGCTGTTTTTT. The V call is TRBV11-2, the J call TRBJ2-2, with TRBD1 identical over 7 bases. This CDR3 is 15 amino acids long. The germline V gene encodes CDR1 SGHAT and CDR2 FQNNGV. The V gene end was trimmed by 1 base and the J gene end by 8 bases; junction bases not matched to a gene: 7.

This clonotype was recorded a few times. This chain joins TRBV7-6 and TRBJ2-1; the D gene is possibly TRBD2 (6 bases). The CDR3 covers 14 residues. Germline CDR1 SGHVS, CDR2 FNYEAQ. Trimming took 10 bases from V and 1 from J, leaving 14 bases between them. DNA of the CDR3: TGTGCCACCGGAGATGCGGGATCCTACAATGAGCAGTTCTTC. Translating it yields CATGDAGSYNEQFF. Full variable domain (outside the CDR3, taken from reference TRBV7-6 and TRBJ2-1): GAGVSQSPRYKVTKRGQDVALRCDPISGHVSLYWYRQALGQGPEFLTYFNYEAQQDKSGLPNDRFSAERPEGSISTLTIQRTEQRDSAMYRCATGDAGSYNEQFFGPGTRLTVL.

A few counts support this clonotype. The CDR3 DNA follows: TGTGCCAGCAGTCCATGGGACGGTCGGGGCTACACCTTC. It is translated as CASSPWDGRGYTF. The V call is TRBV28, the J call TRBJ1-2, with D tentatively TRBD1 (5 bases). V dropped 5 bases and J dropped 8 bases, with 15 bases sitting between them. CDR3 length: 13 residues. Germline CDR1 reads MDHEN; CDR2 reads SYDVKM.

This clonotype has a count of ten or more. This chain connects TRBV10-3 to TRBJ2-7; 7 nucleotides align to TRBD1. This CDR3 is 14 amino acids long. CDR1 and CDR2 from the germline V gene are ENHRY and SYGVKD. The J segment lost 0 bases and the V segment lost 4 bases, leaving 3 bases of the junction unmatched. The DNA for the CDR3 is TGTGCCATCAGTGCACAGGGGAGCTCCTACGAGCAGTACTTC. Translation gives CAISAQGSSYEQYF.

The chain has TRBV12-3 or TRBV12-4 and TRBJ2-2; 9 nucleotides line up with TRBD2. The ends lost 6 bases at V and 8 bases at J; junction bases unmatched: 10. CDR3 length: 15 residues. The CDR3 loop is CASRTNSGGGGELFF. DNA for the CDR3: TGTGCCAGCAGGACCAATAGCGGGGGCGGGGGGGAGCTGTTTTTT.

The rearrangement links TRBV20-1 to TRBJ2-5, with TRBD1 as a possible D gene (7 bases). This CDR3 contains 13 residues. V was clipped by 3 bases and J by 3 bases, with 11 bases between them. Germline CDR1 reads DFQATT; CDR2 reads SNEGSKA (reference sequence). For the CDR3, the DNA is TGCAGTGCTAGTCGGGGGACAGAAGAGACCCAGTACTTC. It yields the protein CSASRGTEETQYF.

This clonotype was recorded many times. The chain recombines TRBV18 with TRBJ1-3, with D hard to call. Per the germline V gene, CDR1 is KGHSH and CDR2 is LQKENI. V lost 0 bases, J lost 0 bases, and 6 bases lay in between. The CDR3 totals 15 residues. In DNA form, the CDR3 reads TGTGCCAGCTCACCACCGGGCTTCTCTGGAAACACCATATATTTT. Translating it yields CASSPPGFSGNTIYF.

This clonotype has at least ten counts. The V gene is TRBV12-3 or TRBV12-4, the J gene TRBJ2-1; TRBD1 aligns across 7 bases. This CDR3 comprises 13 residues. J lost 11 bases, V lost 5 bases, and 9 bases had no gene match. CDR3 bases: TGTGCCAGCAGTCTAGAAAGGGACAGACAGCAGTTCTTC. Its translation is CASSLERDRQQFF.

The rearrangement joins TRBV5-1 to TRBJ2-5, with a tentative D call TRBD2 (5 bases). V was pared by 5 bases and J by 2 bases, with 13 bases between. The CDR3 runs to 14 residues. Germline assignment: CDR1 SGHRS and CDR2 YFSETQ. CDR3 sequence: CASSPPRRQETQYF. DNA of the CDR3: TGCGCCAGCAGTCCCCCCCGGAGGCAAGAGACCCAGTACTTC.

In this sample, this clonotype turned up many times. The chain carries TRBV3-1 and TRBJ2-1; 7 bases match TRBD1. This CDR3 region has 15 residues. V shed 2 bases and J 1 base; nucleotides not matched to a gene: 2. Germline CDR1 is LGHDT and CDR2 is YNNKEL (reference sequence). Here the CDR3 reads CASSQWDRSYNEQFF. The CDR3 bases are TGTGCCAGCAGCCAATGGGACAGATCCTACAATGAGCAGTTCTTC.

The chain uses TRBV27 and TRBJ2-5, with 9 bases that match TRBD1. This CDR3 is built from 13 residues. V lost 6 bases and J lost 9; bases outside the gene matches: 8. Germline CDR1 reads MNHEY; CDR2 reads SMNVEV (reference sequence). This CDR3 is CASRWDREGAQYF. The CDR3 region has the DNA TGTGCCAGCAGATGGGACAGGGAGGGGGCCCAGTACTTC.

This clonotype turned up a few times. V usage is TRBV9 and J usage is TRBJ2-2, with a possible D match to TRBD2 (5 bases). CDR3 length: 17 residues. Deletions cut 4 bases from V and 2 bases from J, with 18 bases between. Germline V lookup: CDR1 SGDLS, CDR2 YYNGEE. The CDR3 region is CASSPQVVATNTGELFF. As DNA, the CDR3 is TGTGCCAGCAGCCCCCAGGTGGTAGCGACTAACACCGGGGAGCTGTTTTTT.

The chain joins TRBV30 to TRBJ2-7; 8 bases are shared with TRBD2. Germline CDR1 and CDR2: GTSNPN and SVGIG (reference sequence). J lost 9 bases, V lost 8 bases, and 15 bases had no gene match. CDR3 size: 13 residues. CDR3 residues: CAPSGSREDGQYF. CDR3 sequence (DNA): TGTGCCCCGAGCGGGAGCAGGGAAGACGGGCAGTACTTC.

The chain has TRBV29-1 and TRBJ2-3; D remains unclear. CDR3 length: 12 amino acids. Deletions cut 7 bases from V and 3 bases from J, with 11 bases between. Germline CDR1 SQVTM, CDR2 ANQGSEA. In DNA form, the CDR3 reads TGCAGCGCCTATGGCATTACAGATACGCAGTATTTT. Its protein product is CSAYGITDTQYF.

There are many counts of this clonotype. This chain links TRBV7-6 with TRBJ2-1; possible D gene TRBD2, 5 bases. Germline loops: CDR1 SGHVS, CDR2 FNYEAQ. V lost 4 bases and J lost 6, with 16 bases in between. This CDR3 region has 15 residues. The CDR3 protein is CASSSPFERTNEQFF. In DNA form, the CDR3 reads TGTGCCAGCAGCTCCCCTTTTGAGCGGACCAATGAGCAGTTCTTC.

The table lists this clonotype with a few counts. Its ends do not fully match the called genes, so a read error is possible. The J gene is TRBJ2-5, the V gene TRBV28; 7 bases fit TRBD1. The CDR3 is 17 amino acids. CDR1 and CDR2 from the germline V gene are MDHEN and SYDVKM. The CDR3 spells CASGPGSAQGDQETRYF. The CDR3 DNA sequence: TGTGCCAGCGGGCCGGGTTCGGCGCAGGGGGACCAAGAGACCCGGTACTTC.

Concerning this clonotype itself: A read error may explain this, as a much larger clone is one base away. This likely comes from a read error, as the CDR3 has no conserved phenylalanine or tryptophan at its end. The genes are TRBV27 and TRBJ2-2; D might be TRBD1 or TRBD2, each matching 5 bases. CDR1 is MNHEY and CDR2 is SMNVEV in the germline V gene (reference sequence). CDR3 length: 18 residues. V was shortened by 4 bases and J by 2 bases, with 20 bases between the two germline ends. The CDR3, as DNA: TGTGCCAGCAGTTGCTGCGGGCCTTTTAGGGGAAACACCGGGGAGCTGTTTTCT. This translates into CASSCCGPFRGNTGELFS.

This clonotype was counted between two and nine times. The V and J genes are TRBV20-1 and TRBJ2-1; perhaps TRBD2 as D (6 bases). Germline V gives CDR1 DFQATT, CDR2 SNEGSKA (reference sequence). V dropped 5 bases and J dropped 5 bases, with 10 bases sitting between them. CDR3 size: 12 residues. CDR3 coding DNA: TGCAGTGCTGGGGACTCAGACAATGAGCAGTTCTTC. It yields the protein CSAGDSDNEQFF.

This clonotype has ten or more counts. The chain employs TRBV20-1 and TRBJ2-7; possible D gene TRBD1, 6 bases. Germline CDR1 and CDR2: DFQATT and SNEGSKA (reference sequence). V shed 1 base and J shed 2 bases, with 15 bases lying between them. The CDR3 covers 15 residues. Written as DNA, the CDR3 is TGCAGTGCTAGAGGCCACAGGGACGTAACCTACGAGCAGTACTTC. Its translation is CSARGHRDVTYEQYF.

This clonotype was observed at least ten times. This chain uses TRBV6-6 with TRBJ2-2, with unresolved D. This CDR3 region has 16 residues. Germline V CDR1 and CDR2: MNHNY, SVGAGI (reference sequence). Trimming left V 0 bases short and J 0 bases short, with 8 bases between. The CDR3 sequence: CASSYSWLANTGELFF. DNA for the CDR3: TGTGCCAGCAGTTACTCGTGGCTCGCGAACACCGGGGAGCTGTTTTTT.

This clonotype was observed at least ten times. V is TRBV6-5 and J is TRBJ1-1; D perhaps matches TRBD1 (5 bases). The germline V gene encodes CDR1 MNHEY and CDR2 SVGAGI. This CDR3 is 16 amino acids long. Trimming shortened V by 0 bases and J by 3 bases, and 14 bases separated the two germline ends. The CDR3 sequence: CASSYSPGWRDTEAFF. CDR3 nucleotides: TGTGCCAGCAGTTACTCGCCAGGGTGGAGGGACACTGAAGCTTTCTTT.

This clonotype was counted many times. The gene calls are TRBV5-1 and TRBJ2-1; D uncertain. Germline CDR1 reads SGHRS; CDR2 reads YFSETQ. The V end was cut by 0 bases, the J end by 8 bases, with 12 bases between. The CDR3 contains 14 residues. The CDR3 reads CASSLGEGVDEQFF. The DNA of the CDR3 is TGCGCCAGCAGCTTGGGGGAAGGAGTAGATGAGCAGTTCTTC.